Listed below are T cell receptor beta chains from one sample, sequenced in a study of blood T cells in healthy people across ages. TCRdb processed the 5' RACE reads anew with MiXCR; each CDR3 protein has one entry. Here the sample spans 650,000 to 800,000 distinct CDR3 sequences, 44% being singletons. Sequences were obtained from blood. These receptors were taken from a man aged 55-75 years in good health. The CDR3 runs from the conserved cysteine through the conserved F or W. D genes are given only for firm matches. Size is omitted from some rows. Given values are once, few, many or a class for expanded clones.

J gene	D gene	V gene	clone size	CDR3 DNA	CDR3 protein
TRBJ2-1	NA	TRBV7-9	few	TGTGCCAGCAGCTTAGAAGGAGGGGTTTACAATGAGCAGTTCTTC	CASSLEGGVYNEQFF
TRBJ2-7	TRBD2	TRBV13	NA	TGTGCCAGCAGCTTAGGTCTAGCGGGGGCCCCCAGCGAGCAGTACTTC	CASSLGLAGAPSEQYF
TRBJ2-4	TRBD2	TRBV12-3/TRBV12-4	NA	TGTGCCAGCAGTCCGTACTCCGGGAGGGACATTCAGTACTTC	CASSPYSGRDIQYF
TRBJ2-1	TRBD1	TRBV9	NA	TGTGCCAGCAGTGATACAGGGGAACCCTACAATGAGCAGTTCTTC	CASSDTGEPYNEQFF
TRBJ1-5	NA	TRBV20-1	NA	TGCAGTGCTACCGAGGGTTGTCAGCCCCAGCATTTT	CSATEGCQPQHF
TRBJ1-4	TRBD1	TRBV19	NA	TGTGCCACCAGAGAATACGGGACAGGGCCCCGAGGGACTAATGAAAAACTGTTTTTT	CATREYGTGPRGTNEKLFF
TRBJ2-1	NA	TRBV7-8	NA	TGTGCCAGCAGCTCAACCGGGAGCAATGAGCAGTTCTTC	CASSSTGSNEQFF
TRBJ2-6	NA	TRBV6-2/TRBV6-3	few	TGTGCCAGCCTGGACCTCTCTGGGGCCAACGTCCTGACTTTC	CASLDLSGANVLTF
TRBJ2-1	TRBD2	TRBV11-1	NA	TGTGCCAGCAGCTTAGGCTCATCGCTTGTGCATTGGGATAGTAGCGGGCTATACAATGAGCAGTTCTTC	CASSLGSSLVHWDSSGLYNEQFF
TRBJ2-1	NA	TRBV3-1	many	TGTGCCAGCAGCCAAGACCCAGTGAGCTCCTACAATGAGCAGTTCTTC	CASSQDPVSSYNEQFF
TRBJ1-5	NA	TRBV29-1	NA	TGCAGCGCCACGAGTGGAAATAGCAATCAGCCCCAGCATTTT	CSATSGNSNQPQHF